The rows below give T cell receptor beta chains drawn from one sample of a study of shared clonotypes between healthy human individuals. TCRdb keeps only in-frame clones here, not all; method: immunoSEQ multiplex PCR. This table holds 400,000 to 550,000 clones, 79% found once. The sequencing input was PBMCs. All receptors derive from a woman aged 35 to 49 in good health. Some clones in this sample may be carry-over from other donors' samples. Each CDR3 is given with its conserved first and last residue. Each record gives: D gene, V gene, J gene, clone size, CDR3 protein, CDR3 DNA. D genes are given only for firm matches. A row's size may be missing; if present it is once, few, many or a size class.

.	TRBV7-9	TRBJ1-3	.	CASSLGGLENTIYF	TGTGCCAGCAGCTTAGGAGGGTTGGAAAACACCATATATTTT
.	TRBV25-1	TRBJ2-5	once	CASSGEGEETQYF	TGTGCCAGCAGTGGTGAAGGGGAAGAGACCCAGTACTTC
.	TRBV18	TRBJ2-7	once	CASSPGEGGQYF	TGTGCCAGCTCACCAGGAGAGGGGGGGCAGTACTTC
.	TRBV18	TRBJ2-7	.	CASSPSGRYEQYF	TGTGCCAGCTCACCTAGTGGCCGCTACGAGCAGTACTTC
.	TRBV5-5	TRBJ1-2	.	CASSLEADLYGYTF	TGTGCCAGCAGCTTGGAGGCAGACCTCTATGGCTACACCTTC
.	TRBV15	TRBJ1-2	.	CATSSSSPPTGNYGYTF	TGTGCCACCAGCAGTAGTTCCCCACCAACAGGGAACTATGGCTACACCTTC
TRBD1	TRBV28	TRBJ2-7	.	CASSSPGTGSYEQYF	TGTGCCAGCAGTTCTCCCGGGACAGGTTCCTACGAGCAGTACTTC
TRBD2	TRBV6-1	TRBJ2-3	few	CASKRGGRGTDTQYF	TGTGCCAGCAAACGGGGCGGGAGAGGCACAGATACGCAGTATTTT
.	TRBV27	TRBJ2-7	.	CASSLGRWGREQYF	TGTGCCAGCAGTTTAGGGCGGTGGGGGCGCGAGCAGTACTTC
TRBD1	TRBV5-4	TRBJ2-5	.	CASSLRTGAQETQYF	TGTGCCAGCAGCTTGCGGACAGGGGCACAAGAGACCCAGTACTTC
.	TRBV28	TRBJ1-5	.	CASRGGGSNQPQHF	TGTGCCAGCAGGGGAGGTGGGAGCAATCAGCCCCAGCATTTT
TRBD2	TRBV6-1	TRBJ2-2	.	CASSGPGTSENTGELFF	TGTGCCAGCAGTGGTCCCGGGACTAGCGAGAACACCGGGGAGCTGTTTTTT
TRBD2	TRBV29-1	TRBJ2-7	once	CSVEDPLAGGSEQYF	TGCAGCGTTGAAGATCCACTAGCGGGAGGTAGCGAGCAGTACTTC
.	TRBV5-1	TRBJ1-2	few	CASSLVLGAGGYTF	TGCGCCAGCAGCTTGGTGTTGGGCGCAGGCGGCTACACCTTC
.	TRBV28	TRBJ2-7	once	CASSSGNLNEQYF	TGTGCCAGCAGTTCAGGGAATCTTAACGAGCAGTACTTC
.	TRBV1	TRBJ2-3	.	CTSSQRPTDTQYF	TGCACCAGCAGCCAAAGGCCCACAGATACGCAGTATTTT
TRBD1	TRBV11-2	TRBJ1-2	once	CASSPGQAYGYTF	TGTGCCAGCAGCCCCGGACAGGCCTATGGCTACACCTTC
.	TRBV2	TRBJ1-5	few	CASTAGGNQPQHF	TGTGCCAGCACTGCAGGGGGCAATCAGCCCCAGCATTTT
TRBD2	TRBV27	TRBJ2-7	.	CASGAIAGGWEQYF	TGTGCCAGTGGGGCGATAGCGGGAGGGTGGGAGCAGTACTTC
TRBD2	TRBV28	TRBJ2-5	once	CASTPALAGWATQYF	TGTGCCAGCACCCCCGCACTAGCGGGATGGGCGACCCAGTACTTC
.	TRBV18	TRBJ2-2	.	CASSQALTNTSPGELFF	TGTGCCAGCTCACAGGCCCTCACGAATACTAGCCCCGGGGAGCTGTTTTTT
TRBD1	TRBV5-4	TRBJ1-2	once	CASSWPGQGGGYGYTF	TGTGCCAGCAGTTGGCCGGGACAGGGAGGAGGCTATGGCTACACCTTC
.	TRBV30	TRBJ2-7	.	CAWSGRQFSYEQYF	TGTGCCTGGAGCGGGCGGCAGTTCTCCTACGAGCAGTACTTC
TRBD2	TRBV5-4	TRBJ2-1	.	CASSQTSDLDEQFF	TGTGCCAGCAGCCAGACTAGCGATCTGGATGAGCAGTTCTTC
.	TRBV18	TRBJ1-3	.	CASSLDWFSGNTIYF	TGTGCCAGCTCACTCGATTGGTTCTCTGGAAACACCATATATTTT
.	TRBV10-3	TRBJ2-5	once	CAISDHGETQYF	TGTGCCATCAGCGATCATGGAGAGACCCAGTACTTC
.	TRBV7-2	TRBJ2-7	few	CASSLGGRIYEQYF	TGTGCCAGCAGCTTGGGCGGGCGGATATACGAGCAGTACTTC